The subject of this entry is one TCR beta chain. Its specificity is not known. These data come from a study of cytomegalovirus exposure and HLA in healthy donors. General observations from the study: Follow-up analysis later connected one missense variant in DCLRE1C with trimming of TCR beta V- and J-genes. The listing of 150 to 200 TCR beta chains classed them as cytomegalovirus-associated. Some V segments, TRBV6-2 and TRBV6-3 among them, were indistinguishable and were therefore excluded.

CDR1 and CDR2 from the germline V gene are LNHDA and SQIVND (reference sequence). This CDR3 has 15 amino acids. Trimming took 1 base from V and 7 from J, leaving 16 bases between them. A multiplex PCR was run with 60 Vbeta primers and 13 Jbeta primers. The data were produced by immunoSEQ multiplex PCR, yet TCRdb's version contains in-frame clones alone and is incomplete. The sample gives some 100,000 clones, roughly 76% of which show up once; less than 9.5% is in the top ten. The receptor comes from a woman aged 50 to 65 in good health and CMV-seropositive. The J gene is TRBJ2-5, the V gene TRBV19; perhaps TRBD2 as D (6 bases). Sequences were obtained from PBMCs. In DNA form, the CDR3 reads TGTGCCAGTAGTATAGGGGTGGGGGACGGGGGGACCCAGTACTTC. Translation: CASSIGVGDGGTQYF.